A single sample gave rise to the 19 T cell receptor beta chains below, sequenced in a study of cytomegalovirus exposure and HLA in healthy donors. The PCR contained 60 Vbeta and 13 Jbeta primers. Libraries were prepared by immunoSEQ multiplex PCR; TCRdb keeps only in-frame clonotypes and omits some of them. Of under 130,000 clones in the sample, 77% were seen once. Sequenced input: PBMCs. Receptor source: a woman aged 40 to 49 in good health and CMV-seropositive.

The rearrangement joins TRBV25-1 to TRBJ2-3, with 10 bases that match TRBD2. J gave up 5 bases and V 3 bases, and 11 bases lay outside the gene matches. Germline V gene lookup returns CDR1 MGHDK and CDR2 SYGVNS. The CDR3 covers 17 residues. The CDR3 DNA follows: TGTGCCAGCAGTGAGGGGGCGTTGGCTAGCGGGAGAGATACGCAGTATTTT. Encoded protein: CASSEGALASGRDTQYF.

The genes are TRBV6-6 and TRBJ2-1, with D possibly matching TRBD1 (6 bases). V was trimmed by 1 base and J by 6 bases, leaving 10 bases between them. Germline V gene data show CDR1 as MNHNY and CDR2 as SVGAGI (reference sequence). This CDR3 comprises 14 residues. CDR3 region: CASSYYGGSNEQFF. CDR3 DNA: TGTGCCAGCAGTTACTATGGGGGCAGCAATGAGCAGTTCTTC.

This chain uses TRBV28 with TRBJ1-2; D is possibly TRBD1 (6 bases). The ends were cut back, 5 bases at V and 5 bases at J, with 18 bases in the middle. The CDR3 spans 15 residues. The germline V gene has CDR1 MDHEN and CDR2 SYDVKM. CDR3 in DNA: TGTGCCAGCAGTGGGGCCGGGACAAACTTTTATGGCTACACCTTC. Translating it yields CASSGAGTNFYGYTF.

The chain combines TRBV19 with TRBJ1-2; 9 nucleotides align to TRBD1. Germline V gene lookup returns CDR1 LNHDA and CDR2 SQIVND (reference sequence). The CDR3 runs to 16 residues. V was pared by 10 bases and J by 4 bases, with 16 bases of the junction left unmatched. CDR3 nucleotides: TGTGCCACCCGCCGACAGGGGGGCCAGTGGGGCTATGGCTACACCTTC. It translates to CATRRQGGQWGYGYTF.

The chain carries TRBV27 and TRBJ1-1, with D tentatively TRBD1 (6 bases). V lost 5 bases to trimming and J lost 3 bases, with 10 bases between them. The germline CDR1 and CDR2 sequences are MNHEY and SMNVEV (reference sequence). The CDR3 is 13 residues long. CDR3 region: CASSPQGYTEAFF. In DNA form, the CDR3 reads TGTGCCAGCAGTCCACAGGGTTACACTGAAGCTTTCTTT.

This rearrangement joins TRBV6-5 to TRBJ2-5, with 10 bases aligning to TRBD2. From germline, CDR1 is MNHEY and CDR2 SVGAGI. Trimming at V came to 0 bases and at J to 5 bases, leaving 6 bases not matched to a gene. The CDR3 sequence is 16 residues long. The CDR3 sequence: CASSYSLAGFMETQYF. CDR3 DNA: TGTGCCAGCAGTTACTCACTAGCGGGGTTCATGGAGACCCAGTACTTC.

The rearrangement uses TRBV14 and TRBJ2-1, with D unresolved. Germline assignment: CDR1 SGHDN and CDR2 FVKESK. The CDR3 sequence is 13 residues long. Deletions cut 1 base from V and 10 bases from J, with 11 bases between. The CDR3 DNA reads TGTGCCAGCAGCCAAGTCAGGCGAATGGAGCAGTTCTTC. Translated: CASSQVRRMEQFF. Supplemented by reference TRBV14 and TRBJ2-1, the full variable domain reads EAGVTQFPSHSVIEKGQTVTLRCDPISGHDNLYWYRRVMGKEIKFLLHFVKESKQDESGMPNNRFLAERTGGTYSTLKVQPAELEDSGVYFCASSQVRRMEQFFGPGTRLTVL.

The chain joins TRBV7-3 to TRBJ1-2, with TRBD1 matching 8 bases. V was clipped by 5 bases and J by 3 bases; unmatched bases: 8. The length of the CDR3 is 15 residues. Germline assignment: CDR1 SGHTA and CDR2 FQGTGA. The CDR3 DNA follows: TGTGCCAGCAGCCCCAACCCAGGGGGCCACTATGGCTACACCTTC. It encodes CASSPNPGGHYGYTF.

The chain links TRBV9 to TRBJ2-1, with 9 bases fitting TRBD2. Losses at the gene ends were 2 bases for V and 8 bases for J; bases not matched to a gene: 8. The length of the CDR3 is 15 residues. CDR1 and CDR2 (germline): SGDLS, YYNGEE. The chain's CDR3 is CASSVGIAGVYEQFF. In DNA, the CDR3 is TGTGCCAGCAGCGTGGGAATAGCGGGAGTCTATGAGCAGTTCTTC.

The chain couples TRBV27 to TRBJ2-5; D is perhaps TRBD1 (6 bases). The CDR3 runs 15 residues. Germline V gives CDR1 MNHEY, CDR2 SMNVEV (reference sequence). Trimming stripped 6 bases from V and 5 bases from J, with 19 bases between. Here the CDR3 reads CASRSFRTVGETQYF. In nucleotides, the CDR3 is TGTGCCAGCAGAAGCTTTAGGACAGTGGGGGAGACCCAGTACTTC.

The chain carries TRBV18 and TRBJ1-2, with 7 bases identical to TRBD1. With 1 base clipped from V and 3 bases from J, the junction kept 11 bases outside the gene matches. The CDR3 is 17 amino acids. Germline CDR1 reads KGHSH; CDR2 reads LQKENI. In DNA form, the CDR3 reads TGTGCCAGCTCACCACTCGGGCAGGGGGACAATCACTATGGCTACACCTTC. This codes for CASSPLGQGDNHYGYTF.

J is TRBJ1-4 and V is TRBV6-5; D perhaps matches TRBD1 (5 bases). Deletions cut 0 bases from V and 7 bases from J, with 12 bases between. The CDR3 loop spans 15 amino acids. Germline loops: CDR1 MNHEY, CDR2 SVGAGI. The CDR3 coding sequence is TGTGCCAGCAGTTACTCGACTGGGGGAGGTGAAAAACTGTTTTTT. Translation: CASSYSTGGGEKLFF.

The genes are TRBV4-2 and TRBJ2-3; 8 positions match TRBD2. The germline V gene has CDR1 LGHNA and CDR2 YNFKEQ. The CDR3 is 17 amino acids. V was pared by 0 bases and J by 2 bases, with 7 bases of the junction left unmatched. The CDR3 DNA reads as TGTGCCAGCAGCCAAGAAGGGACTAGGATTTCCACAGATACGCAGTATTTT. Translating gives CASSQEGTRISTDTQYF.

The chain employs TRBV4-2 and TRBJ2-5; 7 positions agree with TRBD1. CDR3 length equals 16 residues. Germline trimming cut 5 bases from V and 5 bases from J; bases unmatched to any gene: 14. Germline loops: CDR1 LGHNA, CDR2 YNFKEQ. Here the CDR3 reads CASSKGDLTGDETQYF. CDR3 bases: TGTGCCAGCAGCAAAGGGGACCTAACAGGGGATGAGACCCAGTACTTC.

V usage is TRBV2 and J usage is TRBJ1-5, with TRBD1 matching over 9 bases. The CDR3 is 15 residues long. J lost 3 bases, V lost 5 bases, and 5 bases had no gene match. The germline CDR1 and CDR2 sequences are SNHLY and FYNNEI. The CDR3 DNA reads TGTGCCAGCAGTCCCAGACAGGGGGACAATCAGCCCCAGCATTTT. Translated: CASSPRQGDNQPQHF.

This rearrangement joins TRBV6-4 to TRBJ2-3; 9 bases align to TRBD1. V shed 4 bases, J shed 4 bases, and the junction held 6 bases outside the gene matches. The CDR3 length is 15 residues. Germline V lookup: CDR1 MRHNA, CDR2 SNTAGT. CDR3 coding DNA: TGTGCCAGCAGTGGCGGAGGACAGGGGTCAGATACGCAGTATTTT. Amino acids: CASSGGGQGSDTQYF.

The CDR3 protein is CASSSGASDPYEQYF. The CDR3 region has the DNA TGTGCCAGCAGCTCCGGGGCTAGCGACCCCTACGAGCAGTACTTC. The V call is TRBV11-2, the J call TRBJ2-7, with a weak D call TRBD2 (6 bases). Germline V gene data show CDR1 as SGHAT and CDR2 as FQNNGV. CDR3 length: 15 amino acids. V was shortened by 4 bases and J by 2 bases, with 15 bases between the two germline ends.

Concerning this clone: Other DNA sequences within the sample encode an identical CDR3. The genes are TRBV4-2 and TRBJ2-7; 14 bases align to TRBD2. Losses at the gene ends were 4 bases for V and 3 bases for J; bases not matched to a gene: 2. This CDR3 spans 15 amino acids. Germline V gene lookup returns CDR1 LGHNA and CDR2 YNFKEQ. CDR3 sequence reads: CASSRGLAGVYEQYF. The CDR3 region has the DNA TGTGCCAGCAGCCGGGGACTAGCGGGGGTCTACGAGCAGTACTTC.

As regards this clone: One junction end disagrees with the germline gene, perhaps due to a read error. The chain employs TRBV13 and TRBJ2-1; a weak D match, TRBD1 (6 bases). Looked up from germline, CDR1 is PRHDT and CDR2 is FYEKMQ (reference sequence). This CDR3 contains 15 residues. CDR3 DNA sequence: TGTGCCAGCAGCTTATCGCAGGGGAGTAACAATGGGCAGTTCTTC. The encoded protein is CASSLSQGSNNGQFF.